This T cell receptor (beta chain) was retrieved from a study of blood T cell repertoires in COVID-19. Details on this clone: The same CDR3 also results from other DNA sequences found in this sample.

Assay: immunoSEQ multiplex PCR; the TCRdb copy retains only in-frame clones and omits some. Among 45,000 to 65,000 clones listed, about three quarters were seen once. V was cut by 4 bases and J by 0 bases, with 8 bases left in between. CDR3 size: 14 residues. CDR1 is SGHNT and CDR2 is YYREEE in the germline V gene (reference sequence). The sequence was collected from a man between 70 and 80 years old with active or convalescent COVID-19. This rearrangement joins TRBV5-4 to TRBJ1-3; TRBD1 might be the D (6 bases). The sample comprised peripheral blood. This chain's CDR3 is CASSLDSSGNTIYF. The CDR3 DNA reads TGTGCCAGCAGCCTGGACAGCTCTGGAAACACCATATATTTT.